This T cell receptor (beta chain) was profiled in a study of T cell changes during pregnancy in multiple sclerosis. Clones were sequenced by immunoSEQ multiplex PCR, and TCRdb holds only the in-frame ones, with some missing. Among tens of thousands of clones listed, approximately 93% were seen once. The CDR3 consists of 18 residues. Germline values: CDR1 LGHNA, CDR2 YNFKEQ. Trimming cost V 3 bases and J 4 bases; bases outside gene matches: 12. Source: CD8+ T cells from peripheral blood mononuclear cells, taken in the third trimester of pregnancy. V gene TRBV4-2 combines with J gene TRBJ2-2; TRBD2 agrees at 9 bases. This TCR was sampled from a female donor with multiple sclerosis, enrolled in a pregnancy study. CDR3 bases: TGTGCCAGCAGCCACCCGCGTTGGACTAGCGAGTTCACCGGGGAGCTGTTTTTT. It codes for CASSHPRWTSEFTGELFF.